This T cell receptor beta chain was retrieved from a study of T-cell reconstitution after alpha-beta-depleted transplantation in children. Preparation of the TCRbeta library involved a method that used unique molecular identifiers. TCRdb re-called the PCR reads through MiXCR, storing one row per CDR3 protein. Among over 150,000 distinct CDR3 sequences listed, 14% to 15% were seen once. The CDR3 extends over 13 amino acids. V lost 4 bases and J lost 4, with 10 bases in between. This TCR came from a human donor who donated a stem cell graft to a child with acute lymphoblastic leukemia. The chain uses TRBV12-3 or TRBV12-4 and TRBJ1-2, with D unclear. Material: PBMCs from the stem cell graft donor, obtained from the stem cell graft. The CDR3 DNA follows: TGTGCCAGCAGTTCAGAGATAGGCTATGGCTACACCTTC. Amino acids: CASSSEIGYGYTF.